The sample holds a few counts of the clone carrying this TCR beta chain. Antigen unknown. This CDR3 is 13 amino acids long. From germline, CDR1 is MDHEN and CDR2 SYDVKM. Trimming pared 5 bases from V and 4 bases from J, leaving 10 bases between. This specimen comes from a study of OX40 agonist ivuxolimab in advanced cancers. Study overall: Patients took ivuxolimab, an agonistic anti-OX40 (CD134) antibody. Study observations and caveats: What antigens the expanded peripheral T cells recognized was never established. Patients with a partial response at 0.1-3.0 mg/kg had among the lowest clonal expansion.

Using immunoSEQ multiplex PCR, the repertoire was profiled, and TCRdb retains in-frame clones only, with some absent. Of 15,000 to 25,000 clones in the sample, approximately 77% are singletons; the top ten hold around 20%. Sequencing was performed on CD4+ or CD8+ T cells sorted from blood, taken in a trial of the OX40 agonist ivuxolimab. The V and J genes are TRBV28 and TRBJ2-3, with D maybe TRBD2 (5 bases). The TCR originated in an adult with an advanced solid tumor such as melanoma, head and neck, liver or kidney cancer. The CDR3 DNA follows: TGTGCCAGCAGTGCGGGTAGCGCAGATACGCAGTATTTT. Protein sequence: CASSAGSADTQYF.